The 5 T cell receptor beta chains presented below share a single source sample, sequenced in a study of OX40 agonist ivuxolimab in advanced cancers. Profiling relied on immunoSEQ multiplex PCR, and the TCRdb table lists in-frame clones only, not all of them. The sample has about 54,000 clones, 75% to 95% seen once. This sample comprised CD4+ or CD8+ T cells sorted from blood, obtained in a trial of the OX40 agonist ivuxolimab. These receptors came from an adult with an advanced solid tumor such as melanoma, head and neck, liver or kidney cancer.

The chain couples TRBV30 to TRBJ2-1, with 7 bases fitting TRBD2. Germline assignment: CDR1 GTSNPN and CDR2 SVGIG (reference sequence). V lost 4 bases and J lost 2; bases outside the gene matches: 8. The CDR3 loop spans 15 amino acids. CDR3 DNA sequence: TGTGCCTGGACCATGGGGGGGAGGACCTACAATGAGCAGTTCTTC. It yields the protein CAWTMGGRTYNEQFF. Full variable domain (rest looked up from reference TRBV30 and TRBJ2-1): SQTIHQWPATLVQPVGSPLSLECTVEGTSNPNLYWYRQAAGRGLQLLFYSVGIGQISSEVPQNLSASRPQDRQFILSSKKLLLSDSGFYLCAWTMGGRTYNEQFFGPGTRLTVL.

Regarding this clone: In the same sample, other DNA sequences code for this CDR3. The V and J genes are TRBV5-6 and TRBJ2-7; perhaps TRBD2 as D (5 bases). Trimming shortened V by 5 bases and J by 3 bases, and 9 bases separated the two germline ends. The CDR3 has 12 amino acids. CDR1 and CDR2 (germline): SGHDT, YYEEEE. The CDR3 region is CASSFGSYEQYF. Here the CDR3 DNA reads TGTGCCAGCAGTTTTGGGAGCTACGAGCAGTACTTC.

For the CDR3, the DNA is TGTGCCAGCAGTTATAACAGCGGAACTTTTAACACTGAAGCTTTCTTT. Encoded protein: CASSYNSGTFNTEAFF. V is TRBV27 and J is TRBJ1-1; D gene uncertain. This CDR3 is 16 amino acids long. Germline CDR1 and CDR2: MNHEY and SMNVEV (reference sequence). V was pared by 4 bases and J by 2 bases, with 17 bases between.

As regards this clone: Other nucleotide sequences in the sample specify the same CDR3. The V and J genes are TRBV2 and TRBJ2-7; D gene unclear. The CDR3 covers 12 residues. V gave up 3 bases and J gave up 0 bases, with 3 bases separating them. Germline loops: CDR1 SNHLY, CDR2 FYNNEI. This CDR3 is CASSDSSYEQYF. CDR3 in DNA: TGTGCCAGCAGTGATAGCTCCTACGAGCAGTACTTC.

The V call is TRBV11-2, the J call TRBJ1-6; 9 positions agree with TRBD1. The trim removed 0 bases at V and 9 bases at J, leaving 18 bases unmatched. This CDR3 spans 20 amino acids. The germline V gene has CDR1 SGHAT and CDR2 FQNNGV. CDR3 coding DNA: TGTGCCAGCAGCTTAGATCTGGGACAGGGAATCCGCGGTATTGGTTCACCCCTCCACTTT. It is translated as CASSLDLGQGIRGIGSPLHF.